This is a list of T cell receptor beta chains from one sample in a study of cytomegalovirus exposure and HLA in healthy donors. Profiled with immunoSEQ multiplex PCR; TCRdb holds only in-frame clones, not every one. The repertoire includes some 170,000 clones, under 9.5% of them detected once, and over 1% sits in the top ten. The sequenced sample consisted of PBMCs. These receptors all come from a woman aged 30 to 39 in good health and CMV-seropositive. The CDR3 runs from the conserved cysteine through the conserved F or W. A D gene is named only where the DNA matches it firmly. A clone size is listed for some rows: how often the clone was seen (once, few, many), or a class if it is expanded.

abundance | d_gene | j_gene | v_gene | CDR3nt | CDR3aa
few | TRBD2 | TRBJ2-7 | TRBV30 | TGTGCCTGGAGTGTTCGGACTAGCGGGAAATCCGAGCAGTACTTC | CAWSVRTSGKSEQYF
. | . | TRBJ1-1 | TRBV4-1 | TGCGCCAGCAGCCAAGACAGGGGCCTTATCGCTGAAGCTTTCTTT | CASSQDRGLIAEAFF
. | . | TRBJ1-1 | TRBV29-1 | TGCAGCGACTCCTTCGAAACGGAAGCTTTCTTT | CSDSFETEAFF
few | . | TRBJ2-1 | TRBV5-1 | TGCGCCAGCAGCCCGACAGGTGGTCCCAATGAGCAGTTCTTC | CASSPTGGPNEQFF
few | . | TRBJ2-3 | TRBV14 | TGTGCCAGCAGCCAAGAAAGGTTTCGGACTTTCTTT | CASSQERFRTFF
few | TRBD1 | TRBJ1-1 | TRBV9 | TGTGCCAGCAGCGACGCTACGGTTATAGACAGGGGAGGGCTGAACACTGAAGCTTTCTTT | CASSDATVIDRGGLNTEAFF
. | . | TRBJ1-1 | TRBV11-1 | TGTGCCAGCAGCCGAAGTGGGGCCACTGAAGCTTTCTTT | CASSRSGATEAFF
. | . | TRBJ2-3 | TRBV5-4 | TGTGCCAGCAGCGACTTCCCAGACACAGATACGCAGTATTTT | CASSDFPDTDTQYF
few | TRBD2 | TRBJ2-1 | TRBV5-4 | TGTGCCAGCAGCTTGGCCGGGACTAGGTATGAGCAGTTCTTC | CASSLAGTRYEQFF
few | TRBD2 | TRBJ2-3 | TRBV7-3 | TGTGCCAGCAGCTTAACGAGCGGGAACGCAGATACGCAGTATTTT | CASSLTSGNADTQYF